This T cell receptor (beta chain) originates from a study of T cells in Graves' hyperthyroidism and ophthalmopathy. This clonotype was seen a few times. CDR1 is SGHDN, CDR2 FVKESK, per germline. Deletions cut 1 base from V and 6 bases from J, with 7 bases between. This CDR3 spans 12 amino acids. Amplification of TCR beta CDR3 regions was performed using RNA transcripts as template. HTBI primers drove first-round RT-PCR of the TCR CDR3. From the multiplex PCR reads, TCRdb called clonotypes with MiXCR, one entry per CDR3 protein. The sample contains hundreds of thousands of distinct CDR3 sequences, about 15% of which appear only once.

The sample comprised blood. This clonotype was obtained from a woman in her thirties or forties with Graves' ophthalmopathy. The V and J genes are TRBV14 and TRBJ2-7; a weak D match, TRBD1 (5 bases). The DNA for the CDR3 is TGTGCCAGCAGCCAAGGCAGGGTCGAGCAGTACTTC. Protein product: CASSQGRVEQYF.